These 27 T cell receptor beta chains came from one sample sequenced in a study of blood T cell repertoires in COVID-19. Sequencing used immunoSEQ multiplex PCR; TCRdb keeps in-frame clones, though not all of them. The sample holds tens of thousands of clones, around 86% seen once. Sequencing was performed on peripheral blood. The receptors shown here come from a man between 65 and 80 years old with acute or convalescent COVID-19.

The chain carries TRBV11-1 and TRBJ1-1; 8 bases line up with TRBD1. Germline CDR1 SGHAT, CDR2 FQDESV (reference sequence). The length of the CDR3 is 16 residues. Trimming at V came to 1 base and at J to 6 bases, leaving 10 bases not matched to a gene. CDR3 protein: CASSLVTGVGDPEAFF. The CDR3 DNA follows: TGTGCCAGCAGCTTAGTGACAGGGGTAGGCGACCCTGAAGCTTTCTTT.

This chain connects TRBV5-6 to TRBJ1-1, with a tentative D call TRBD1 (5 bases). V was clipped by 2 bases and J by 1 base, with 15 bases between them. Germline loops: CDR1 SGHDT, CDR2 YYEEEE. This CDR3 has 16 residues. This CDR3 is CASSFRAGLANTEAFF. The DNA of the CDR3 is TGTGCCAGCAGCTTTAGGGCAGGGTTGGCGAACACTGAAGCTTTCTTT.

J is TRBJ1-1 and V is TRBV13; D is ambiguous. Germline loops: CDR1 PRHDT, CDR2 FYEKMQ (reference sequence). The ends were cut back, 0 bases at V and 1 base at J, with 6 bases in the middle. The CDR3 covers 14 residues. For the CDR3, the DNA is TGTGCCAGCAGCTTAGGACAGCCGAACACTGAAGCTTTCTTT. Its protein product is CASSLGQPNTEAFF.

The chain combines TRBV28 with TRBJ1-5; unclear D gene. The germline gives CDR1 MDHEN, CDR2 SYDVKM. Trimming shortened V by 1 base and J by 2 bases, and 12 bases separated the two germline ends. CDR3 size: 16 residues. CDR3 nucleotide sequence: TGTGCCAGCAGTTTATTCGGTGCCCCGGGCAATCAGCCCCAGCATTTT. Translation gives CASSLFGAPGNQPQHF.

This rearrangement joins TRBV19 to TRBJ1-1; TRBD1 matches 7 bases. The CDR3 runs to 14 residues. Germline V gene data show CDR1 as LNHDA and CDR2 as SQIVND (reference sequence). V dropped 4 bases and J dropped 8; count of bases not matched to a gene: 10. The CDR3 DNA is TGTGCCAGTAGTACCGAGACAGGGAACCCCGAAGCTTTCTTT. Protein: CASSTETGNPEAFF.

The CDR3 here is CASGQPTGGPDTQYF. In nucleotides, the CDR3 is TGTGCCAGCGGCCAACCGACAGGGGGACCAGATACGCAGTATTTT. V usage is TRBV25-1 and J usage is TRBJ2-3; 9 nucleotides align to TRBD1. The germline V gene has CDR1 MGHDK and CDR2 SYGVNS. V lost 8 bases to trimming and J lost 4 bases; unmatched junction nucleotides: 10. The CDR3 has 15 residues.

In its sample, this clone was seen a few times. CDR3 coding DNA: TGTGCCAGCAAACACGGGTCGGGGAATTCACCCCTCCACTTT. It specifies CASKHGSGNSPLHF. J is TRBJ1-6 and V is TRBV9; D uncertain. Germline V gives CDR1 SGDLS, CDR2 YYNGEE. Trimming took 6 bases from V and 7 from J, leaving 14 bases between them. The CDR3 sequence is 14 residues long.

This chain uses TRBV6-2 or TRBV6-3 with TRBJ2-2, with TRBD1 matching over 8 bases. The V and J ends lost 5 bases and 4 bases, in that order; junction bases with no gene match: 12. From germline, CDR1 is MNHEY and CDR2 SVGEGT. The CDR3 has 17 amino acids. DNA for the CDR3: TGTGCCAGCAGTCACCACGGACAGGGTAGGGTCACCGGGGAGCTGTTTTTT. Translation gives CASSHHGQGRVTGELFF.

The CDR3 reads CASSVSGRRNNEQFF. The CDR3 nucleotides read TGCGCCAGCAGCGTTAGCGGGAGACGAAACAATGAGCAGTTCTTC. The V gene is TRBV5-1, the J gene TRBJ2-1; TRBD2 aligns across 9 bases. Germline values: CDR1 SGHRS, CDR2 YFSETQ. V shed 4 bases, J shed 5 bases, and the junction held 7 bases outside the gene matches. This CDR3 region has 15 residues. The whole variable domain, filled in from reference TRBV5-1 and TRBJ2-1, reads KAGVTQTPRYLIKTRGQQVTLSCSPISGHRSVSWYQQTPGQGLQFLFEYFSETQRNKGNFPGRFSGRQFSNSRSEMNVSTLELGDSALYLCASSVSGRRNNEQFFGPGTRLTVL.

The chain recombines TRBV30 with TRBJ1-1, with a possible D match to TRBD1 (5 bases). Trimming took 3 bases from V and 8 from J, leaving 13 bases between them. CDR1 is GTSNPN and CDR2 is SVGIG in the germline V gene (reference sequence). The CDR3 has 12 amino acids. The CDR3 DNA reads TGTGCCTGGAGCCCATCCAGGGTGGAAGCTTTCTTT. Translation gives CAWSPSRVEAFF.

J is TRBJ1-2 and V is TRBV7-2; possibly TRBD1 for D (5 bases). Germline V gene lookup returns CDR1 SGHTA and CDR2 FQGNSA. V gave up 1 base and J gave up 8 bases, with 11 bases separating them. This CDR3 has 13 residues. In DNA form, the CDR3 reads TGTGCCAGCAGCTTAGAGCCTAGGGGCGGCTACACCTTC. This codes for CASSLEPRGGYTF. The variable domain in full, completed from reference TRBV7-2 and TRBJ1-2, reads GAGVSQSPSNKVTEKGKDVELRCDPISGHTALYWYRQSLGQGLEFLIYFQGNSAPDKSGLPSDRFSAERTGGSVSTLTIQRTQQEDSAVYLCASSLEPRGGYTFGSGTRLTVV.

The V and J genes are TRBV3-1 (or the pseudogene TRBV3-2) and TRBJ1-5, with D perhaps TRBD1 (5 bases). Trimming cost V 3 bases and J 5 bases, with 5 bases left between them. Per germline, CDR1 LGHDT and CDR2 YNNKEL (reference sequence). CDR3 length: 12 amino acids. CDR3 region: CASSHRDQPQHF. In DNA form, the CDR3 reads TGTGCCAGCAGCCACAGGGATCAGCCCCAGCATTTT.

V is TRBV6-5 and J is TRBJ2-7; D perhaps matches TRBD1 (5 bases). Germline CDR1 reads MNHEY; CDR2 reads SVGAGI. The CDR3 runs 13 residues. Trimming took off 6 bases at V and 5 bases at J, with 14 bases between the two ends. This CDR3 reads CASRLQGWHEQYF. CDR3 bases: TGTGCCAGCAGGCTGCAGGGATGGCACGAGCAGTACTTC.

This clone appeared many times. This chain links TRBV29-1 with TRBJ2-5; TRBD1 agrees at 10 bases. J gave up 4 bases and V 4 bases, and 6 bases lay outside the gene matches. The CDR3 runs to 14 residues. Germline V gene lookup returns CDR1 SQVTM and CDR2 ANQGSEA. The CDR3 DNA is TGCAGCGTTGCGGGCTGGGACAGGGGAGAGACCCAGTACTTC. The encoded protein is CSVAGWDRGETQYF.

Judged by abundance, this clone is medium-sized. The V call is TRBV5-4, the J call TRBJ1-4; TRBD1 matches at 9 bases. Germline V CDR1 and CDR2: SGHNT, YYREEE (reference sequence). Unmatched junction bases numbered 7, after V lost 4 bases and J lost 3 bases. The CDR3 covers 16 residues. CDR3 in amino acids: CASSRTGGAANEKLFF. For the CDR3, the DNA is TGTGCCAGCAGCCGTACAGGGGGCGCCGCTAATGAAAAACTGTTTTTT.

This chain connects TRBV12-3 or TRBV12-4 to TRBJ1-2; D gene uncertain. V was pared by 6 bases and J by 3 bases, with 11 bases between. The CDR3 is 13 residues long. CDR3 sequence (DNA): TGTGCCAGCAGGATAACGGGGTACTATGGCTACACCTTC. This sequence encodes CASRITGYYGYTF.

This chain connects TRBV7-8 to TRBJ1-1, with TRBD1 as a possible D gene (6 bases). Per germline, CDR1 SGHVS and CDR2 FQNEAQ. The CDR3 sequence is 14 residues long. The V end was cut by 8 bases, the J end by 1 base, with 14 bases between. Here the CDR3 DNA reads TGTGCCAGCCTTAAGGGGGATACGAACACTGAAGCTTTCTTT. This gives the protein CASLKGDTNTEAFF. Full variable domain (remainder filled in from reference TRBV7-8 and TRBJ1-1): GAGVSQSPRYKVAKRGQDVALRCDPISGHVSLFWYQQALGQGPEFLTYFQNEAQLDKSGLPSDRFFAERPEGSVSTLKIQRTQQEDSAVYLCASLKGDTNTEAFFGQGTRLTVV.

This sequence joins TRBV7-2 and TRBJ2-1; the D is unclear. V was pared by 0 bases and J by 5 bases, with 5 bases between. This CDR3 is 13 amino acids long. The germline gives CDR1 SGHTA, CDR2 FQGNSA. This CDR3 reads CASSLAANNEQFF. In DNA form, the CDR3 reads TGTGCCAGCAGCTTAGCGGCCAACAATGAGCAGTTCTTC.

The chain employs TRBV3-1 (or the pseudogene TRBV3-2) and TRBJ2-7, with TRBD1 matching 10 bases. Germline lookup yields CDR1 LGHDT and CDR2 YNNKEL (reference sequence). The CDR3 extends over 15 amino acids. Trimming at V came to 4 bases and at J to 1 base, leaving 4 bases not matched to a gene. The CDR3 DNA is TGTGCCAGCAGCCGGGGGACAGGGGTGTCCTACGAGCAGTACTTC. Translated: CASSRGTGVSYEQYF.

The chain employs TRBV6-2 or TRBV6-3 and TRBJ1-6; TRBD1 agrees at 9 bases. This CDR3 spans 16 amino acids. The trim removed 2 bases at V and 14 bases at J, leaving 13 bases unmatched. Per the germline V gene, CDR1 is MNHEY and CDR2 is SVGEGT. CDR3 sequence: CASSYRGTGPDSTLHF. Here the CDR3 DNA reads TGTGCCAGCAGTTACAGAGGGACAGGGCCAGATTCGACCCTCCACTTT.

The V call is TRBV19, the J call TRBJ1-2; D is possibly TRBD1 (5 bases). V shed 3 bases and J shed 4 bases, with 15 bases lying between them. There are 15 residues in the CDR3. The germline V gene encodes CDR1 LNHDA and CDR2 SQIVND (reference sequence). The CDR3 spells CASSMSDRPFYGYTF. CDR3 coding DNA: TGTGCCAGTAGTATGAGCGACAGACCGTTCTATGGCTACACCTTC.

This clone was seen only a few times. The chain uses TRBV5-1 and TRBJ1-4; TRBD1 matches 8 bases. The CDR3 is 14 amino acids. Unmatched junction bases numbered 0, after V lost 0 bases and J lost 5 bases. Germline CDR1 reads SGHRS; CDR2 reads YFSETQ. The DNA of the CDR3 is TGCGCCAGCAGCTTGGGGACAGGGAATGAAAAACTGTTTTTT. Translating it yields CASSLGTGNEKLFF.

The V call is TRBV18, the J call TRBJ1-5; 9 nucleotides agree with TRBD1. This CDR3 is built from 15 residues. With 6 bases clipped from V and 1 base from J, the junction kept 4 bases outside the gene matches. The germline gives CDR1 KGHSH, CDR2 LQKENI. The CDR3 DNA follows: TGTGCCAGCTCCCCCGGGACAGGGAGCAATCAGCCCCAGCATTTT. This translates into CASSPGTGSNQPQHF.

The rearrangement joins TRBV18 to TRBJ2-2; the D gene is possibly TRBD2 (5 bases). The CDR3 spans 15 residues. Germline V gives CDR1 KGHSH, CDR2 LQKENI. Between the trimmed V and J ends, which lost 3 bases and 7 bases, there was a span of 15 bases. The CDR3 spells CASSPSARSSGELFF. The DNA for the CDR3 is TGTGCCAGCTCACCTAGCGCCAGGTCCAGCGGGGAGCTGTTTTTT.

This rearrangement joins TRBV9 to TRBJ2-3; 9 positions agree with TRBD2. The CDR3 loop spans 15 amino acids. CDR1 SGDLS and CDR2 YYNGEE come from the germline V gene. V shed 4 bases and J 1 base; nucleotides not matched to a gene: 4. As DNA, the CDR3 is TGTGCCAGCAGCCCCTCTAGCGGGGGCACAGATACGCAGTATTTT. This codes for CASSPSSGGTDTQYF.

J is TRBJ1-2 and V is TRBV3-1 (or the pseudogene TRBV3-2); tentative D call: TRBD1 (6 bases). The germline gives CDR1 LGHDT, CDR2 YNNKEL (reference sequence). V gave up 3 bases and J gave up 2 bases, with 10 bases separating them. The CDR3 runs to 14 residues. The CDR3 DNA sequence: TGTGCCAGCAGCCAGGTACAGGGAAACTATGGCTACACCTTC. Translating it yields CASSQVQGNYGYTF.

The V and J genes are TRBV18 and TRBJ2-2; D remains ambiguous. Looked up from germline, CDR1 is KGHSH and CDR2 is LQKENI. V lost 3 bases and J 3 bases, leaving 8 bases between the germline ends. CDR3 length equals 14 residues. The CDR3 sequence is CASSPGQDTGELFF. CDR3 in DNA: TGTGCCAGCTCACCTGGGCAAGACACCGGGGAGCTGTTTTTT.